A selection of T cell receptor beta chains follows, all from one sample in a study of blood T cells in healthy people across ages. Each CDR3 protein gets one entry after TCRdb re-called the 5' RACE reads with MiXCR. This table has hundreds of thousands of distinct CDR3 sequences, 22% appearing once. Sequencing was done on a sample of blood. These receptors were obtained from a man aged 65 to 79 in good health. Each CDR3 is given with its conserved first and last residue. A D gene is named only where the DNA matches it firmly. Size is omitted from some rows. Given values are once, few, many or a class for expanded clones.

TRBV20-1	NA	TRBJ2-6	few	TGCAGTGCTACCCGGCCCTCTGGGGCCAACGTCCTGACTTTC	CSATRPSGANVLTF
TRBV28	NA	TRBJ2-6	few	TGTGCCAGCAGCCAAGGTGGGGCCAACGTCCTGACTTTC	CASSQGGANVLTF
TRBV5-4	NA	TRBJ2-3	few	TGTGCCAGCAGCTTGGTACCGGAAAGCACAGATACGCAGTATTTT	CASSLVPESTDTQYF
TRBV5-1	TRBD1	TRBJ2-2	NA	TGCGCCAGCCGACAGGGGCTGAACACCGGGGAGCTGTTTTTT	CASRQGLNTGELFF
TRBV5-1	TRBD2	TRBJ2-1	NA	TGCGCCAGCAGGATTAGCGGGGGGGCCGGGTCCTACAATGAGCAGTTCTTC	CASRISGGAGSYNEQFF
TRBV12-3/TRBV12-4	NA	TRBJ2-7	NA	TGTGCCAGCAGTCAGGTTGCCTCCTACGAGCAGTACTTC	CASSQVASYEQYF
TRBV6-2/TRBV6-3	NA	TRBJ1-1	NA	TGTGCCAGCAGTTACTCGATCGGCCAGCTGAACACTGAAGCTTTCTTT	CASSYSIGQLNTEAFF
TRBV19	NA	TRBJ1-4	NA	TGTGCCAGTAGTATATCCGACAGGACACTTAATGAAAAACTGTTTTTT	CASSISDRTLNEKLFF
TRBV7-9	NA	TRBJ1-2	few	TGTGCCAGCAGCGTGACCCACGGGGGTGGCTACACCTTC	CASSVTHGGGYTF
TRBV7-3	NA	TRBJ1-2	NA	TGTGCCAGCAGCTTATCCCCGGAGTATGGCTACACCTTC	CASSLSPEYGYTF
TRBV20-1	TRBD2	TRBJ2-5	NA	TGCAGTGCTAGTATTCCGGGAGGATCCGGAGAGACCCAGTACTTC	CSASIPGGSGETQYF
TRBV20-1	NA	TRBJ2-5	NA	TGCAGTGCTAGTCCTACCATTCCACAAGAGACCCAGTACTTC	CSASPTIPQETQYF
TRBV20-1	NA	TRBJ2-5	many	TGCAGTGCTAGAGAAGGTGATCTTGGGCATCAAGAGACCCAGTACTTC	CSAREGDLGHQETQYF
TRBV20-1	TRBD2	TRBJ2-3	NA	TGCAGACCGGGACTAGCGATCACAGATACGCAGTATTTT	CRPGLAITDTQYF
TRBV7-8	NA	TRBJ1-2	NA	TGTGCCAGCAGCTTAGACGGCAGGACGGCTGGCTACACCTTC	CASSLDGRTAGYTF
TRBV12-3/TRBV12-4	NA	TRBJ1-2	NA	TGTGCCAGCAGAATTCGGGACAAGAAATATGGCTACACCTTC	CASRIRDKKYGYTF
TRBV20-1	NA	TRBJ2-7	few	TGCAGTGCTAGGGGTCCACTCGAGCAGTACTTC	CSARGPLEQYF
TRBV18	TRBD1	TRBJ1-5	many	TGTGCCAGCTCGCGGGGACAGGGCGGGGAGCCCCAGCATTTT	CASSRGQGGEPQHF
TRBV5-1	NA	TRBJ2-3	NA	TGCGCCAGCAGCTCCCCGGGTTTCACAGATACGCAGTATTTT	CASSSPGFTDTQYF
TRBV4-1	NA	TRBJ2-5	few	TGCGCCAGCAGCCAAGATCTTTCCGTGGAGACCCAGTACTTC	CASSQDLSVETQYF
TRBV6-2/TRBV6-3	NA	TRBJ1-5	few	TGTGCCAGCAGTGACCGGCAGAATTATCAGCCCCAGCATTTT	CASSDRQNYQPQHF
TRBV7-9	NA	TRBJ2-3	few	TGTGCCAGCGTGACAGATACGCAGTATTTT	CASVTDTQYF
TRBV15	NA	TRBJ2-1	NA	TGTGCCACCAGCCGGCCAGTGCCAAATAATGACAATGAGCAGTTCTTC	CATSRPVPNNDNEQFF
TRBV5-6	NA	TRBJ2-1	NA	TGTGCCAGCAGTCGCCTAAGCTTCTACAATGAGCAGTTCTTC	CASSRLSFYNEQFF
TRBV4-3	NA	TRBJ1-4	NA	TGCGCCAGCAGCCAGGGGGTCGTGGCTAATGAAAAACTGTTTTTT	CASSQGVVANEKLFF
TRBV5-1	NA	TRBJ1-2	few	TGCGCCAGCAGCTTGTTGGGACAATCTAACTATGGCTACACCTTC	CASSLLGQSNYGYTF
TRBV24-1	TRBD2	TRBJ2-1	NA	TGTGCCACCAGTGGAAGTTGGGTAGCGGGTCATTACAATGAGCAGTTCTTC	CATSGSWVAGHYNEQFF
TRBV7-2	NA	TRBJ2-2	NA	TGTGCCAGCAGCTTAAGGGGGGAGGGCAGTGACACCGGGGAGCTGTTTTTT	CASSLRGEGSDTGELFF
TRBV19	NA	TRBJ1-1	few	TGTGCCAGTACGGGCAGGGGTAAGAACACTGAAGCTTTCTTT	CASTGRGKNTEAFF
TRBV28	NA	TRBJ1-2	few	TGTGCCAGCAGTTTGGCCCGGCGAGGGAGTGGCTACACCTTC	CASSLARRGSGYTF
TRBV29-1	NA	TRBJ1-1	NA	TGCAGCGTTGAAGATGCGACTGAAGCTTTCTTT	CSVEDATEAFF
TRBV7-8	NA	TRBJ1-5	NA	TGTGCCAGCAGCTACGACTTGGGCGCGTCGCAGCCCCAGCATTTT	CASSYDLGASQPQHF
TRBV5-1	NA	TRBJ2-1	NA	TGCGCCAGCAGGCTTTCTACGGGACCTAACAATGAGCAGTTCTTC	CASRLSTGPNNEQFF
TRBV12-3/TRBV12-4	NA	TRBJ2-2	few	TGTGCCAGCAGGCTCCAGGGAAATGAGGAGCTGTTTTTT	CASRLQGNEELFF
TRBV12-3/TRBV12-4	TRBD2	TRBJ2-5	NA	TGTGCCAACAGTTTTGAGACTAGCGGGGGGGAGACCCAGTACTTC	CANSFETSGGETQYF
TRBV18	TRBD2	TRBJ2-2	NA	TGTGCCAGCTCACCACAGACTAGCGGGAGAGCCGGGGAGCTGTTTTTT	CASSPQTSGRAGELFF
TRBV11-2	TRBD2	TRBJ2-1	few	TGTGCCAGCAGCTCTATGCTAACTAGCGGGAGGGGGAATGAGCAGTTCTTC	CASSSMLTSGRGNEQFF
TRBV6-1	TRBD2	TRBJ2-1	few	TGTGCCAGCTCCAGACTAGCGGGAGTAGGCAATGAGCAGTTCTTC	CASSRLAGVGNEQFF
TRBV29-1	NA	TRBJ1-2	NA	TGCAGCGTTGTAATCAGCGCGAACAGGGCACCCTATGGCTACACCTTC	CSVVISANRAPYGYTF
TRBV5-1	NA	TRBJ2-3	few	TGCGCCAGCAGCTTTAACCGGGCCACAGATACGCAGTATTTT	CASSFNRATDTQYF
TRBV5-1	TRBD1	TRBJ1-1	few	TGCGCCAGCAGCCCCGGACAGGGCCGGATGAACACTGAAGCTTTCTTT	CASSPGQGRMNTEAFF
TRBV20-1	NA	TRBJ2-4	few	TGCAGTGCTGGGGCCGGACTAGCCAAAAACATTCAGTACTTC	CSAGAGLAKNIQYF
TRBV5-1	TRBD1	TRBJ1-1	NA	TGCGCCAGCAGCAGCTGGACAGGCTCGAACACTGAAGCTTTCTTT	CASSSWTGSNTEAFF
TRBV5-6	TRBD2	TRBJ2-1	NA	TGTGCCAGCAACTTAGCGGGAGGGCCTGGGAATGAGCAGTTCTTC	CASNLAGGPGNEQFF
TRBV12-3/TRBV12-4	TRBD2	TRBJ2-1	once	TGTGCCAGCAGTCAGGGACTAGCGGGAGGCGCCTACAATGAGCAGTTCTTC	CASSQGLAGGAYNEQFF
TRBV29-1	TRBD1	TRBJ2-2	few	TGCAGCGTACGACAGGGATCCGGGGAGCTGTTTTTT	CSVRQGSGELFF
TRBV7-9	NA	TRBJ1-1	NA	TGTGCCAGCAGCTTAGATCTGGGGCGCCCCGTGGGTGAAGCTTTCTTT	CASSLDLGRPVGEAFF
TRBV12-3/TRBV12-4	NA	TRBJ1-2	few	TGTGCCAGCAAAGTCCAGGGCGGCTACACCTTC	CASKVQGGYTF